This is a list of T cell receptor beta chains from one sample in a study of cytomegalovirus exposure and HLA in healthy donors. Sequenced by immunoSEQ multiplex PCR; TCRdb stores in-frame clones only, minus some. The data contain some 130,000 clones, about 82% of them singletons. Material for sequencing was PBMCs. The receptors shown here come from a man aged 30 to 45 in good health. The CDR3 runs from the conserved cysteine through the conserved F or W. D genes are given only for firm matches. Only some rows state a clone size, as once, few, many or a class for expanded clones.

CDR3 protein,CDR3 DNA,D gene,clone size,V gene,J gene
CASSPGTGFSYEQYF,TGTGCCAGCAGCCCAGGGACAGGGTTCTCCTACGAGCAGTACTTC,TRBD1,-,TRBV7-2,TRBJ2-7
CASSIVEAQAGNTIYF,TGTGCCAGTAGTATAGTCGAGGCCCAAGCTGGAAACACCATATATTTT,-,-,TRBV19,TRBJ1-3
CASSADRGIEKLFF,TGTGCCAGCAGCGCGGACAGGGGGATTGAAAAACTGTTTTTT,TRBD1,-,TRBV2,TRBJ1-4
CASSLAGAGGELFF,TGTGCCAGCAGTCTAGCGGGAGCAGGCGGGGAGCTGTTTTTT,TRBD2,-,TRBV25-1,TRBJ2-2
CAISEYLAGGPIEQYF,TGTGCCATCAGTGAGTACTTAGCGGGAGGGCCTATCGAGCAGTACTTC,TRBD2,-,TRBV10-3,TRBJ2-7
CASSQDARQTNQPQHF,TGCGCCAGCAGCCAAGATGCGAGGCAGACCAATCAGCCCCAGCATTTT,-,few,TRBV4-3,TRBJ1-5
CASSPAPSGMGEQYF,TGTGCCAGCAGCCCCGCCCCTAGCGGGATGGGAGAGCAGTACTTC,TRBD2,-,TRBV13,TRBJ2-7
CASSFTGDGYTF,TGTGCCAGCAGTTTTACAGGGGACGGCTACACCTTC,TRBD1,many,TRBV28,TRBJ1-2
CASSFRTSGTDTQYF,TGTGCCAGCAGTTTCCGGACTAGCGGCACAGATACGCAGTATTTT,TRBD2,-,TRBV27,TRBJ2-3
CASSWSGQGDTQYF,TGTGCCAGCAGCTGGTCCGGGCAGGGTGATACGCAGTATTTT,-,-,TRBV7-6,TRBJ2-3
CASTFAGNTIYF,TGTGCCAGCACTTTTGCTGGAAACACCATATATTTT,-,once,TRBV6-1,TRBJ1-3
CASSEGWRERLGANTGELFF,TGTGCCAGCAGTGAGGGTTGGCGGGAAAGGCTGGGGGCGAACACCGGGGAGCTGTTTTTT,-,-,TRBV6-1,TRBJ2-2
CASSLGRLAGVNLETQYF,TGTGCCAGCAGCTTGGGGAGACTAGCGGGAGTGAATTTGGAGACCCAGTACTTC,TRBD2,once,TRBV5-6,TRBJ2-5
CASSSNPQSGTGYNEQFF,TGTGCCAGCAGCTCTAACCCCCAAAGCGGGACGGGGTACAATGAGCAGTTCTTC,TRBD2,-,TRBV11-3,TRBJ2-1
CATSRVQGDQPRHF,TGTGCCACCAGCAGAGTTCAGGGCGATCAGCCCCGGCATTTT,-,-,TRBV15,TRBJ1-5
CASSAPTAGGVNEQFF,TGTGCCAGCAGTGCACCGACAGCGGGAGGGGTGAATGAGCAGTTCTTC,TRBD2,-,TRBV6-1,TRBJ2-1
CASSYSMGGSSYEQYF,TGTGCCAGCAGTTACTCTATGGGCGGGAGCTCCTACGAGCAGTACTTC,TRBD2,-,TRBV6-5,TRBJ2-7
CASIGGGKLGELFF,TGTGCCAGCATCGGCGGCGGGAAACTCGGGGAGCTGTTTTTT,-,-,TRBV2,TRBJ2-2
CASGFSSYNSPLHF,TGTGCTAGTGGTTTTAGCTCCTATAATTCACCCCTCCACTTT,-,-,TRBV12-5,TRBJ1-6
CASSRGRDQPQHF,TGTGCCAGCTCAAGGGGGAGGGATCAGCCCCAGCATTTT,-,few,TRBV18,TRBJ1-5
CASSLRTGWNSPLHF,TGTGCCAGCAGCCTAAGGACAGGGTGGAATTCACCCCTCCACTTT,TRBD1,-,TRBV7-8,TRBJ1-6
CASSPVRARDGAFF,TGTGCCAGCAGCCCGGTGCGGGCGAGGGATGGGGCTTTCTTT,-,-,TRBV7-2,TRBJ1-1
CASSYSPRVSGNTIYF,TGTGCCAGCAGTTACTCCCCCCGGGTCTCTGGAAACACCATATATTTT,-,-,TRBV6-5,TRBJ1-3
CSSNGQGPTYEQYF,TGTTCCAGCAACGGACAGGGGCCCACCTACGAGCAGTACTTC,TRBD1,-,TRBV7-9,TRBJ2-7
CASSHRDRASYEQYF,TGTGCCAGCAGCCACCGGGACAGGGCCTCCTACGAGCAGTACTTC,TRBD1,few,TRBV7-9,TRBJ2-7
CASRPGQDYEQYF,TGTGCCAGCAGACCGGGACAGGACTACGAGCAGTACTTC,TRBD1,-,TRBV6-1,TRBJ2-7
CASSPRLTTEQFF,TGTGCCAGCTCACCACGTCTTACAACTGAGCAGTTCTTC,-,-,TRBV18,TRBJ2-1
CASSLEPGRYGYTF,TGTGCCAGCAGCTTGGAGCCAGGGCGTTATGGCTACACCTTC,-,-,TRBV5-6,TRBJ1-2
CASSSRWRDTEAFF,TGTGCCAGCAGCTCCAGGTGGCGGGACACTGAAGCTTTCTTT,-,-,TRBV7-2,TRBJ1-1
CASSSLPSGSNEQYF,TGTGCCAGCAGCTCACTACCATCCGGGAGCAACGAGCAGTACTTC,-,-,TRBV5-4,TRBJ2-7
CASSQGGHTDTQYF,TGTGCCAGCAGCCAAGGAGGGCACACAGATACGCAGTATTTT,-,-,TRBV14,TRBJ2-3
CASSLTGLAGNEQFF,TGTGCCAGCAGCCTGACGGGACTAGCGGGAAATGAGCAGTTCTTC,TRBD2,few,TRBV6-1,TRBJ2-1
CASSPQTGGYYEQYF,TGTGCCAGCTCACCTCAAACAGGGGGGTACTACGAGCAGTACTTC,TRBD1,-,TRBV18,TRBJ2-7
CASSLGSSYEQYF,TGTGCCAGCAGCTTGGGCAGTTCCTACGAGCAGTACTTC,-,few,TRBV11-3,TRBJ2-7
CASSYMGRGGYTF,TGTGCCAGCAGTTACATGGGCAGGGGAGGCTACACCTTC,-,-,TRBV6-5,TRBJ1-2
CASSLGGSNTEAFF,TGCGCCAGCAGCTTGGGCGGGTCGAACACTGAAGCTTTCTTT,-,-,TRBV5-1,TRBJ1-1
CASSYSSGSGEKLFF,TGTGCCAGCAGCTACTCAAGCGGGTCCGGGGAAAAACTGTTTTTT,-,-,TRBV27,TRBJ1-4
CASSWLAGGYEQYF,TGTGCCAGCAGTTGGCTAGCGGGAGGCTACGAGCAGTACTTC,TRBD2,-,TRBV27,TRBJ2-7
CASSLGSLSGSSYNEQFF,TGTGCCAGCAGTTTAGGGTCTCTCAGCGGAAGCTCCTACAATGAGCAGTTCTTC,-,-,TRBV28,TRBJ2-1